This entry concerns a single T cell receptor (beta chain). Original data processing: It was from reference gene primer amplification that nucleated cell counts were estimated. Some clones are missing from TCRdb's copy, which holds only in-frame ones; the method was immunoSEQ multiplex PCR. D and trimming come from the DNA, and the V and J calls and clone size come from that table. This table has about 190,000 clones, under 85% appearing once. V trimming: 0 bases; J trimming: 0 bases; junction bases outside the gene matches: 3. The CDR3 is 17 amino acids. Germline assignment: CDR1 KGHDR and CDR2 SFDVKD. These data originate in a study of blood T cell repertoires in COVID-19. Study background: Whether acute or convalescent, the COVID-19 samples came from the United States, Italy and Spain. In each case, the material was cDNA or gDNA derived from T cells, B-cell-depleted T cells, or PBMCs.

The chain has TRBV24-1 and TRBJ2-2, with 7 bases lining up with TRBD1. The sequenced sample was peripheral blood. The sequence derives from a woman aged 40 to 49 with acute or convalescent COVID-19. CDR3 sequence (DNA): TGTGCCACCAGTGATTTGGTAGGGACAGCGAACACCGGGGAGCTGTTTTTT. It specifies CATSDLVGTANTGELFF.